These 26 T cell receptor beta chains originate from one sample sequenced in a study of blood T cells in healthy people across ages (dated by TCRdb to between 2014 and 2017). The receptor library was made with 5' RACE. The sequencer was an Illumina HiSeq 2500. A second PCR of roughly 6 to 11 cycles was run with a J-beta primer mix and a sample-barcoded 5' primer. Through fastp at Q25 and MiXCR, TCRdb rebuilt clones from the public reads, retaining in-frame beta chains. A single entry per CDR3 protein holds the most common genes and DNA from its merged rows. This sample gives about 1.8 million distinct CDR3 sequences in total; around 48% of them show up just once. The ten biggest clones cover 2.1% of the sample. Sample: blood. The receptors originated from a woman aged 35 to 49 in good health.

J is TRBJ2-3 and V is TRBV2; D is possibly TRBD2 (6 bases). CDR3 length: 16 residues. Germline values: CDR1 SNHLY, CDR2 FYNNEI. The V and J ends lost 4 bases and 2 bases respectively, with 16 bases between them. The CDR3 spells CASSGRVSTITDTQYF. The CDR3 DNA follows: TGTGCCAGCAGTGGGAGGGTCTCAACAATCACAGATACGCAGTATTTT.

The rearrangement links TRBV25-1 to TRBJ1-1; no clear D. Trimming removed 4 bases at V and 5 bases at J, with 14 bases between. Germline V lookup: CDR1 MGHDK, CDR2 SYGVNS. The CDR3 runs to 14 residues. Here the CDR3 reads CASSAFQMGTEAFF. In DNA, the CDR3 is TGTGCCAGCAGTGCCTTTCAGATGGGAACTGAAGCTTTCTTT.

The CDR3 coding sequence is TGCAGTGCCGCCAAACGCCTGAATGGGGGTGAGCAGTTCTTC. Translating gives CSAAKRLNGGEQFF. The chain joins TRBV20-1 to TRBJ2-1; D is tentatively TRBD1 or TRBD2 (5 bases each). Germline V gene data show CDR1 as DFQATT and CDR2 as SNEGSKA (reference sequence). With 6 bases removed from V and 9 bases from J, the gap between germline ends came to 21 bases. This CDR3 contains 14 residues.

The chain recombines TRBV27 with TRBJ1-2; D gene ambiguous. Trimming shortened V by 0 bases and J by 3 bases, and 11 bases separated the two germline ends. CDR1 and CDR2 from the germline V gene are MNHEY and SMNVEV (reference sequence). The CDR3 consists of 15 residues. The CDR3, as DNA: TGTGCCAGCAGTTTATCGAGGACTCTTGACTATGGCTACACCTTC. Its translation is CASSLSRTLDYGYTF.

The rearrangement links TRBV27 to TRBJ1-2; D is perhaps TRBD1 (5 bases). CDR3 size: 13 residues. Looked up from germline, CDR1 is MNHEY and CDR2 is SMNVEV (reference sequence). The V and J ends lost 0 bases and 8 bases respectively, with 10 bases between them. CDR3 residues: CASSLSGTQGYTF. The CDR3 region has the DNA TGTGCCAGCAGTTTATCAGGGACTCAAGGCTACACCTTC.

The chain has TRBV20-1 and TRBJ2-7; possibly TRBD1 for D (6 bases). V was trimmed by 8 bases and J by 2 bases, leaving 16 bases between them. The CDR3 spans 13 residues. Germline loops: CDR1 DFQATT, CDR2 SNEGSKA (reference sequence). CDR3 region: CSSRTGLTYEQYF. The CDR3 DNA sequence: TGCAGTAGTCGCACAGGGTTGACCTACGAGCAGTACTTC.

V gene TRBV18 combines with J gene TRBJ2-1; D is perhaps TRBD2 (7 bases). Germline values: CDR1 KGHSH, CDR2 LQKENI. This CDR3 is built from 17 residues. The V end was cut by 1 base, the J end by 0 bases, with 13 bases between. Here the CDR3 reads CASSPLAGASSYNEQFF. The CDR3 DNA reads TGTGCCAGCTCACCACTTGCGGGGGCGAGCTCCTACAATGAGCAGTTCTTC. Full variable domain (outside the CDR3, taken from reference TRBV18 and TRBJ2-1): NAGVMQNPRHLVRRRGQEARLRCSPMKGHSHVYWYRQLPEEGLKFMVYLQKENIIDESGMPKERFSAEFPKEGPSILRIQQVVRGDSAAYFCASSPLAGASSYNEQFFGPGTRLTVL.

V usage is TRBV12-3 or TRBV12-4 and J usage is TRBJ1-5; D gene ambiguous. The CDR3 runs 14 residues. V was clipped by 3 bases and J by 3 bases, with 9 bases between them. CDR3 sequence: CASSFRQDNQPQHF. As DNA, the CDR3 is TGTGCCAGCAGTTTTAGGCAAGACAATCAGCCCCAGCATTTT.

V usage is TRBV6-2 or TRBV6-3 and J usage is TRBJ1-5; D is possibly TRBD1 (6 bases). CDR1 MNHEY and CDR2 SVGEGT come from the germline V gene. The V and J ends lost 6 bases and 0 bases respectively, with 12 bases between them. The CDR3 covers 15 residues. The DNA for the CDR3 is TGTGCCAGCAGCCCCGGGACAATTAGCAATCAGCCCCAGCATTTT. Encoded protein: CASSPGTISNQPQHF.

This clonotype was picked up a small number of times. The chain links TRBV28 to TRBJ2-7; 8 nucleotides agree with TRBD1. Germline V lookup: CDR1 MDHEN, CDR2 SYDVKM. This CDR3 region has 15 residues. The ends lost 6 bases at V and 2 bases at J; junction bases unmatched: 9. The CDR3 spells CASRQDRVVPYEQYF. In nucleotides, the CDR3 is TGTGCCAGCAGGCAGGACAGGGTGGTCCCCTACGAGCAGTACTTC.

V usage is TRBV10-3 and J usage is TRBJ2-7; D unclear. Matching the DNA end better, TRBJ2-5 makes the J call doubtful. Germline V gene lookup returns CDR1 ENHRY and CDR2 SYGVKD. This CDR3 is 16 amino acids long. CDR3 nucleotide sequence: TGTGCCATCAGTGACCGTACTTGGGGTCTGGGAGAGACCCAGTACTTC. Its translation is CAISDRTWGLGETQYF.

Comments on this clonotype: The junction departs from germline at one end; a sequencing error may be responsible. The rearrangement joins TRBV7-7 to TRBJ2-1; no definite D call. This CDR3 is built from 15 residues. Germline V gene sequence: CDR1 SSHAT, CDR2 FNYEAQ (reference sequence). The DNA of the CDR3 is TGTGCTAGCAGCTCCGGGCGAAACTCCTACAATGAGCAGTTCTTC. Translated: CASSSGRNSYNEQFF.

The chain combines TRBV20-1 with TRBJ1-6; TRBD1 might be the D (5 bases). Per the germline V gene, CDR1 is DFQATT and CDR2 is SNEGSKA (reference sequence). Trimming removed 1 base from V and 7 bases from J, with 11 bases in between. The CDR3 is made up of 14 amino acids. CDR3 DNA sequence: TGCAGTGCTAGAGGGCCGGGACCAAATTCACCCCTCCACTTT. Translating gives CSARGPGPNSPLHF.

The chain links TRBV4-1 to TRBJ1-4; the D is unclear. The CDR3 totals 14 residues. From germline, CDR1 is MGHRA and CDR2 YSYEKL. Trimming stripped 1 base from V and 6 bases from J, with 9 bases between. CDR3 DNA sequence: TGCGCCAGCAGCCAAGCCCAGTCCGATGAAAAACTGTTTTTT. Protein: CASSQAQSDEKLFF.

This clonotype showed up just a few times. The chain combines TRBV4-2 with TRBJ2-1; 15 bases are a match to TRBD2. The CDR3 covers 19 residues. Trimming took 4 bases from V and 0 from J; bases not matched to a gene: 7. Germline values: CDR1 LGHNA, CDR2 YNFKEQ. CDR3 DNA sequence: TGTGCCAGCAGCCCTAGGGGACTAGCGGGGGGCCCCTCCTACAATGAGCAGTTCTTC. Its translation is CASSPRGLAGGPSYNEQFF.

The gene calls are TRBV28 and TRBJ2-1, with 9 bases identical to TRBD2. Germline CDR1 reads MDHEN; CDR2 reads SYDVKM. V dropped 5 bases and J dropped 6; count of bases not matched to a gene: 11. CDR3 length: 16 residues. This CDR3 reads CASSMGQAGGRNEQFF. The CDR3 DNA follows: TGTGCCAGCAGTATGGGTCAAGCGGGGGGTCGCAATGAGCAGTTCTTC.

The CDR3 region has the DNA TGCAGTGCTAGAGGCATGGAGCGGGGGGGGATTAGCACAGATACGCAGTATTTT. Its protein product is CSARGMERGGISTDTQYF. The chain joins TRBV20-1 to TRBJ2-3, with 10 bases matching TRBD2. Germline trimming cut 1 base from V and 0 bases from J; bases unmatched to any gene: 10. In germline, CDR1 is DFQATT, CDR2 SNEGSKA (reference sequence). CDR3 size: 18 residues.

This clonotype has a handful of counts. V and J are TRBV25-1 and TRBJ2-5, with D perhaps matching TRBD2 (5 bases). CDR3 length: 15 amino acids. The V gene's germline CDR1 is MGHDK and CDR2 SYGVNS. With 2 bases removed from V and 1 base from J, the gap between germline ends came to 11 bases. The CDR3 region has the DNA TGTGCCAGCAGTGAAGGGAGTGGATTCCAAGAGACCCAGTACTTC. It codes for CASSEGSGFQETQYF.

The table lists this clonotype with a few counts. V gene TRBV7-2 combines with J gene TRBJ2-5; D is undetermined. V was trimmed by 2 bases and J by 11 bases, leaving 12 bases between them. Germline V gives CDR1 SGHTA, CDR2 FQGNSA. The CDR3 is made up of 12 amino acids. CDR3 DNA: TGTGCCAGCAGCTTATATACCCAGGAGCAGTACTTC. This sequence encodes CASSLYTQEQYF.

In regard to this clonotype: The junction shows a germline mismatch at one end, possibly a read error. The CDR3 spells CSAPASGNGQFF. In nucleotides, the CDR3 is TGCAGTGCTCCCGCTTCCGGCAATGGGCAGTTCTTC. The J gene is TRBJ2-1, the V gene TRBV20-1; D is undetermined. The CDR3 has 12 amino acids. CDR1 is DFQATT and CDR2 is SNEGSKA in the germline V gene (reference sequence).

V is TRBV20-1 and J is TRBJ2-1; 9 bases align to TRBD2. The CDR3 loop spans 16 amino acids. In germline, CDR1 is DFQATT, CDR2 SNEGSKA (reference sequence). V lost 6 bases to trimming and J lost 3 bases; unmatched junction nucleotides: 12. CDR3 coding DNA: TGCAGTGCCGAGGGGGAGCGGGGGGCCCTCTACAATGAGCAGTTCTTC. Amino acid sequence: CSAEGERGALYNEQFF.

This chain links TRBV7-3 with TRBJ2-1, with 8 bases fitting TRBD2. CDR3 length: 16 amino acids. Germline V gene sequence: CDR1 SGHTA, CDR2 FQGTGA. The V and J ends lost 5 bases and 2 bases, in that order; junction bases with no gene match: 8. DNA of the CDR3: TGTGCCAGCAGCGTCTTAGCGGGACCCACCTACAATGAGCAGTTCTTC. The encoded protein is CASSVLAGPTYNEQFF.

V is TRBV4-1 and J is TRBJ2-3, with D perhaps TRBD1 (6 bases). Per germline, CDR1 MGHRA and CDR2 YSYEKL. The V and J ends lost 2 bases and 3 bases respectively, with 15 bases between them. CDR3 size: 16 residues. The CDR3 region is CASSQSGATSTDTQYF. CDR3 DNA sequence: TGCGCCAGCAGCCAATCAGGGGCCACCTCAACAGATACGCAGTATTTT.

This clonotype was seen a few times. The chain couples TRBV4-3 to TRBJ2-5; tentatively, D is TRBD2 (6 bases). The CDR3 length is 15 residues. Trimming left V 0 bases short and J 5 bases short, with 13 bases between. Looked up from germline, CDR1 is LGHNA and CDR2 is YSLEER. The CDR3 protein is CASSQDWVGGETQYF. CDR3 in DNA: TGCGCCAGCAGCCAAGATTGGGTAGGAGGGGAGACCCAGTACTTC.

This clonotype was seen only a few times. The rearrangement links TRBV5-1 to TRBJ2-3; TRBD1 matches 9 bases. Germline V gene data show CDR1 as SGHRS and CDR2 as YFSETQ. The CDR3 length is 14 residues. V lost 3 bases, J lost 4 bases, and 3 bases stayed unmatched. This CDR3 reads CASSWDRVADTQYF. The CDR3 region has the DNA TGCGCCAGCAGCTGGGACAGGGTTGCAGATACGCAGTATTTT.

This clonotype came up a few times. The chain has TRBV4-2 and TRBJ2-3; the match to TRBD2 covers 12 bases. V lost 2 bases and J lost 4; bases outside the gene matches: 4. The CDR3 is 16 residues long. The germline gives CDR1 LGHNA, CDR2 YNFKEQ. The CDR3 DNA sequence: TGTGCCAGCAGCCAAACACTAGCGGGGGGTTCAGATACGCAGTATTTT. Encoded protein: CASSQTLAGGSDTQYF.